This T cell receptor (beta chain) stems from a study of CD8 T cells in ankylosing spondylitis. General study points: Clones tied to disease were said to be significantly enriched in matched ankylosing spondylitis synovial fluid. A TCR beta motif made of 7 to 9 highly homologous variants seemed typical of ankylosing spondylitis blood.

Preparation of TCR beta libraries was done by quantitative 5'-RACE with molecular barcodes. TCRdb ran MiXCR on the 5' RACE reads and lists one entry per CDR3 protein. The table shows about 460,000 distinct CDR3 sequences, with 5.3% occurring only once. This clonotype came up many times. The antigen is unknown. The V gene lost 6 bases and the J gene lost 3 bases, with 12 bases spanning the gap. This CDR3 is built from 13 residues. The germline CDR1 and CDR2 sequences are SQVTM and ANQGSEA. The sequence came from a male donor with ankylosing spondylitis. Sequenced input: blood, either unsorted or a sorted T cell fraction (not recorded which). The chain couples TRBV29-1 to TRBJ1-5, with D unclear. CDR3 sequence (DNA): TGCAGCGTGGGCCCGGGCCTCAATCAGCCCCAGCATTTT. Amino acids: CSVGPGLNQPQHF.